This TCR beta chain was identified during a study of T-cell reconstitution after alpha-beta-depleted transplantation in children. This clonotype was found a few times. Its matching antigen is unknown. Study observations and caveats: Newly made T cells mostly supplied T-cell counts and diversity one year after transplant. Where alpha-beta T cells came from about two months after transplant was reportedly several hundred expanded graft clones.

Unique molecular identifiers were used in preparing the TCRbeta library. TCRdb redid the calling of the PCR reads with MiXCR, one entry per CDR3 protein. Of some 310,000 distinct CDR3 sequences in the sample, around 20% were seen once. The CDR3 is 14 residues long. Trimming at V came to 6 bases and at J to 2 bases, leaving 4 bases not matched to a gene. Per the germline V gene, CDR1 is MNHEY and CDR2 is SMNVEV (reference sequence). The sequence derives from a male patient younger than 18 who had a stem cell transplant for acute lymphoblastic leukemia, so the T cells may come from the graft donor. The chain has TRBV27 and TRBJ1-2, with 9 nucleotides matching TRBD1. The sample consisted of PBMCs, mostly from graft donor cells, taken 180 days after TCRalphabeta/CD19-depleted stem cell transplant. CDR3 nucleotides: TGTGCCAGCAGACGGACAGGGGTCAACTATGGCTACACCTTC. Protein product: CASRRTGVNYGYTF.